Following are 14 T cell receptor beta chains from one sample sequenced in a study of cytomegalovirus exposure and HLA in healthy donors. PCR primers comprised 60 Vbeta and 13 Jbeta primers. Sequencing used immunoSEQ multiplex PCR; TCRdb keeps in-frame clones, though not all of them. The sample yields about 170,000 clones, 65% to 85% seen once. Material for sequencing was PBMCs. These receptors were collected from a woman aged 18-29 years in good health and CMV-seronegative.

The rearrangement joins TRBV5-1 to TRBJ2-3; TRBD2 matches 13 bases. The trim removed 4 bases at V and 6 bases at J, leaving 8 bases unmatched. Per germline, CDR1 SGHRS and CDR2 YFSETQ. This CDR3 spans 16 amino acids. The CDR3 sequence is CASSIGLAGVGDTQYF. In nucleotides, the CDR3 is TGCGCCAGCAGCATAGGACTAGCGGGAGTCGGGGATACGCAGTATTTT.

The CDR3 sequence is CATSRVRDRGDIQYF. CDR3 DNA sequence: TGTGCCACCAGCAGAGTCCGGGACAGGGGCGACATTCAGTACTTC. This chain links TRBV15 with TRBJ2-4; 10 bases fit TRBD1. This CDR3 has 15 amino acids. Germline lookup yields CDR1 LNHNV and CDR2 YYDKDF (reference sequence). V lost 1 base to trimming and J lost 8 bases; unmatched junction nucleotides: 5.

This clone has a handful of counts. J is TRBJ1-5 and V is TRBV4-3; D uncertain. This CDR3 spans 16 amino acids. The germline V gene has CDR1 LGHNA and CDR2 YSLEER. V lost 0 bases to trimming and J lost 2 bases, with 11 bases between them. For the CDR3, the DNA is TGCGCCAGCAGCCAAGATAAGTGGGGAGGCAATCAGCCCCAGCATTTT. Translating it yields CASSQDKWGGNQPQHF.

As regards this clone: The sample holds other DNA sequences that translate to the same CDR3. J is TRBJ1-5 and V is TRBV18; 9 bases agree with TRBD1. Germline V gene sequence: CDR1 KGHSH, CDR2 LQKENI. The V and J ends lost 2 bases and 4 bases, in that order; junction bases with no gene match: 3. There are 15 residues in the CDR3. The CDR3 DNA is TGTGCCAGCTCACCAGGGACAGGGAATAATCAGCCCCAGCATTTT. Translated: CASSPGTGNNQPQHF.

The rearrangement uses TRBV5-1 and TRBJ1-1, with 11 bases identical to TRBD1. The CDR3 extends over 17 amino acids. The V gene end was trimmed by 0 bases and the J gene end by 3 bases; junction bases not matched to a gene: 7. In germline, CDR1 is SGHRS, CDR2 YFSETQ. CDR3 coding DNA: TGCGCCAGCAGCTTGGGGGGCCGGGACAGGGGGTACACTGAAGCTTTCTTT. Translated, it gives CASSLGGRDRGYTEAFF. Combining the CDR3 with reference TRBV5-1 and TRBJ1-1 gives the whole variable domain KAGVTQTPRYLIKTRGQQVTLSCSPISGHRSVSWYQQTPGQGLQFLFEYFSETQRNKGNFPGRFSGRQFSNSRSEMNVSTLELGDSALYLCASSLGGRDRGYTEAFFGQGTRLTVV.

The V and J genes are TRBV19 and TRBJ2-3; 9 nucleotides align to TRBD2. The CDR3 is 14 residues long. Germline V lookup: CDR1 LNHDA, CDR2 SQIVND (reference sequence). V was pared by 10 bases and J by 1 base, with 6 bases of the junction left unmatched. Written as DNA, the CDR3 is TGTGCCACCAAGAAGCGGGAGGGCACAGATACGCAGTATTTT. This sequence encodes CATKKREGTDTQYF.

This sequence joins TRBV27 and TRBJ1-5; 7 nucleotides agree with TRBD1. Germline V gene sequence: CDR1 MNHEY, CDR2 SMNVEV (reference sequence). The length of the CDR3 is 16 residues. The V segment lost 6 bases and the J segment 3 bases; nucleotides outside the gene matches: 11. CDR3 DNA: TGTGCCAGCAGCGTCGGGACAGCACCCTACAATCAGCCCCAGCATTTT. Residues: CASSVGTAPYNQPQHF.

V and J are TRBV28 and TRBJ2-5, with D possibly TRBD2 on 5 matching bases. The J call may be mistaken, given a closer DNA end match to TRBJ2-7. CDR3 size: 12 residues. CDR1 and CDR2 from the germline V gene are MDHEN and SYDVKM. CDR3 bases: TGTGCCAGCAGTCTCCGAGGGTACGAGCAGTACTTC. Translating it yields CASSLRGYEQYF.

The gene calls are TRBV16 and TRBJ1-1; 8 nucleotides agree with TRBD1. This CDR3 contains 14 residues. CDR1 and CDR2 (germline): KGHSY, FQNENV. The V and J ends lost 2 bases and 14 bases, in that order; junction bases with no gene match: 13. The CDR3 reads CASSQNSGQGEKFF. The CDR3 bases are TGTGCCAGCAGCCAAAATTCCGGACAGGGCGAAAAGTTCTTT. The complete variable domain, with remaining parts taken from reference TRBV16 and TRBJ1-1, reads GEEVAQTPKHLVRGEGQKAKLYCAPIKGHSYVFWYQQVLKNEFKFLISFQNENVFDETGMPKERFSAKCLPNSPCSLEIQATKLEDSAVYFCASSQNSGQGEKFFGQGTRLTVV.

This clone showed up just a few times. CDR3 bases: TGTGCCAGCAGCGTAGCTACAGGGGGCGAGCAGTACTTC. Its protein is CASSVATGGEQYF. This chain joins TRBV9 and TRBJ2-7; 8 bases are a match to TRBD1. Germline CDR1 and CDR2: SGDLS and YYNGEE. CDR3 length equals 13 residues. The trim removed 0 bases at V and 6 bases at J, leaving 2 bases unmatched.

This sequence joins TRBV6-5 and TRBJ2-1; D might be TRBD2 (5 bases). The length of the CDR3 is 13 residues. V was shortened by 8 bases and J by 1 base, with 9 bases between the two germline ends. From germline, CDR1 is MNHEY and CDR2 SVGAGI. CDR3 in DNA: TGTGCCAGCTCACCGGGGTCCTACAATGAGCAGTTCTTC. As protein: CASSPGSYNEQFF.

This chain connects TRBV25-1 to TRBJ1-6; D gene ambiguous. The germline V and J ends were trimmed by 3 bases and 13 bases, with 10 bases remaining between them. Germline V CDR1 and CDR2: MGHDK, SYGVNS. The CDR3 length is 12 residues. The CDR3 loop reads CASSDPPGPLHF. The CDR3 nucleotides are TGTGCCAGCAGTGACCCCCCCGGGCCCCTCCACTTT.

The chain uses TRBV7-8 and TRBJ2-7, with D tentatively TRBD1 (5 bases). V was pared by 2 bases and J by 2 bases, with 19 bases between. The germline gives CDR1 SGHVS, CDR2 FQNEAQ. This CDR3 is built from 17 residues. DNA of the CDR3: TGTGCCAGCAGCTTAAATCAGGGCAGGTGGTTCCCCTACGAGCAGTACTTC. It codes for CASSLNQGRWFPYEQYF. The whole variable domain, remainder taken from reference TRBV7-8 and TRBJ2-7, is GAGVSQSPRYKVAKRGQDVALRCDPISGHVSLFWYQQALGQGPEFLTYFQNEAQLDKSGLPSDRFFAERPEGSVSTLKIQRTQQEDSAVYLCASSLNQGRWFPYEQYFGPGTRLTVT.

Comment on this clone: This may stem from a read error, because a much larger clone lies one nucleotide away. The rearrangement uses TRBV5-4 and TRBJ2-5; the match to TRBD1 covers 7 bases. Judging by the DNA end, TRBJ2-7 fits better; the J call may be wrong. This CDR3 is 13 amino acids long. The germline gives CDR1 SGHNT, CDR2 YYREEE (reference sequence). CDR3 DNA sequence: TGTGCCAGCAGCTGGGACAGAACCTACGAGCAGTACTTC. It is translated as CASSWDRTYEQYF.